A selection of T cell receptor beta chains follows, all from one sample in a study of cytomegalovirus exposure and HLA in healthy donors. Clones were sequenced by immunoSEQ multiplex PCR, and TCRdb holds only the in-frame ones, with some missing. The sample carries around 150,000 clones, approximately 84% recorded once. The sequenced sample was PBMCs. Receptors originate from a man between 18 and 29 years old in good health and CMV-seropositive. CDR3s include the opening cysteine and the closing phenylalanine or tryptophan. Each record gives: J gene, V gene, CDR3 protein.

TRBJ1-5 TRBV6-1 CASNPGEVQPQHF
TRBJ2-1 TRBV10-3 CAISWRSASEQFF
TRBJ2-7 TRBV5-4 CASSLDSFGEQYF
TRBJ2-1 TRBV5-1 CASKPGTYNEQFF
TRBJ1-2 TRBV4-1 CASSQGDRGQGHGYTF
TRBJ2-7 TRBV5-5 CASDPSGGRLIYEQYF
TRBJ2-5 TRBV5-1 CASSLDSPQGTQYF
TRBJ2-5 TRBV2 CASHDSRQNRGEETQYF
TRBJ2-3 TRBV5-1 CASSFGGVIGPTDTQYF
TRBJ1-1 TRBV7-9 CASSFGENTEAFF
TRBJ2-2 TRBV4-3 CASSQEKSSGGELFF
TRBJ2-5 TRBV15 CATSRDQVGLAGMTQYF
TRBJ2-3 TRBV5-1 CASSFGQGATDTQYF
TRBJ2-1 TRBV5-4 CASSLFASSYNEQFF
TRBJ2-3 TRBV7-9 CASSGGEGDGPDTQYF
TRBJ1-4 TRBV12-5 CASGRVRGEKLFF
TRBJ2-3 TRBV6-5 CASSDGGRTDTQYF
TRBJ2-7 TRBV7-2 CASSSQGRAYEQYF
TRBJ2-7 TRBV4-3 CASSQDLGAYEQYF
TRBJ2-3 TRBV6-1 CASSARGDTDTQYF
TRBJ2-7 TRBV19 CASSQGIDYEQYF
TRBJ1-5 TRBV7-9 CSSSPTGNQPQHF
TRBJ1-5 TRBV27 CASSLKAGFQPQHF
TRBJ2-5 TRBV5-6 CASSFAETQYF
TRBJ1-3 TRBV29-1 CSVVSREGDSGNTIYF
TRBJ2-5 TRBV18 CASSSGTGAQETQYF
TRBJ1-1 TRBV6-1 CASSRGQVNTEAFF
TRBJ2-3 TRBV9 CASSSASGGYTDTQYF
TRBJ2-1 TRBV29-1 CSVEGLLGGEQFF
TRBJ2-1 TRBV18 CASSPLVAGGRDNEQFF
TRBJ1-2 TRBV4-1 CASSQGRANYGYTF
TRBJ2-1 TRBV7-8 CASSLDYRDNEQFF
TRBJ2-2 TRBV9 CASSVAEAGASGELFF
TRBJ1-3 TRBV19 CASDSFGQGFSGNTIYF
TRBJ2-2 TRBV2 CASQGRGGTGELFF
TRBJ2-7 TRBV5-4 CASSSGGATSYEQYF
NA TRBV6-5 CASSHEASYEQYF